These 14 T cell receptor beta chains were all obtained from the same sample, sequenced in a study of blood T cells in healthy people across ages. A second PCR, run for roughly 7 to 12 cycles, used a sample-barcoded 5' primer plus a J-beta primer mix. TCRdb reprocessed the 5' RACE reads with MiXCR, giving one entry per CDR3 protein. The table lists 650,000 to 700,000 distinct CDR3 sequences, about 30% of them singletons. Sequencing was carried out using blood. Receptors were obtained from an elderly woman in good health.

A remark on this clonotype: A read error may produce the germline difference seen at one junction end. This chain connects TRBV6-2 or TRBV6-3 to TRBJ1-2; D is perhaps TRBD1 (6 bases). This CDR3 has 12 residues. Germline values: CDR1 MNHEY, CDR2 SVGEGT. CDR3 in DNA: TGTGCCAGCAGTTACGCAGGGGAAGGCTACACCTGG. Amino acid sequence: CASSYAGEGYTW.

This clonotype was counted many times. The chain has TRBV10-3 and TRBJ1-1, with a weak D call TRBD1 (5 bases). Germline CDR1 and CDR2: ENHRY and SYGVKD. The length of the CDR3 is 16 residues. The germline V and J ends were trimmed by 2 bases and 4 bases, with 17 bases remaining between them. CDR3 nucleotide sequence: TGTGCCATCAGTGAGGGTTGGGGACGCTTCGTCACTGAAGCTTTCTTT. This encodes CAISEGWGRFVTEAFF.

This clonotype has just a few counts. V usage is TRBV5-8 and J usage is TRBJ1-6; D unresolved. The length of the CDR3 is 14 residues. The V gene's germline CDR1 is SGHTS and CDR2 YDEGEE. Trimming cost V 2 bases and J 8 bases, with 11 bases left between them. CDR3 loop: CASSFHSEDSPLHF. For the CDR3, the DNA is TGTGCCAGCAGCTTCCACAGTGAGGATTCACCCCTCCACTTT. The full variable domain, completed using reference TRBV5-8 and TRBJ1-6, is EAGVTQSPTHLIKTRGQQATLRCSPISGHTSVYWYQQALGLGLQFLLWYDEGEERNRGNFPPRFSGRQFPNYSSELNVNALELEDSALYLCASSFHSEDSPLHFGNGTRLTVT.

On this clonotype itself: A read error is possible here, since a much larger clone lies one base away. The CDR3 sequence: CRARTGVGGYTF. CDR3 sequence (DNA): TGCAGGGCGCGGACAGGGGTAGGAGGCTACACCTTC. The chain recombines TRBV20-1 with TRBJ1-2; 9 bases are a match to TRBD1. This CDR3 spans 12 amino acids. Germline CDR1 and CDR2: DFQATT and SNEGSKA (reference sequence).

CDR3 residues: CASSQDSGRARTDTQYF. CDR3 coding DNA: TGCGCCAGCAGCCAAGATAGCGGGAGGGCCCGTACAGATACGCAGTATTTT. This rearrangement joins TRBV4-1 to TRBJ2-3, with 11 bases matching TRBD2. The CDR3 covers 17 residues. V dropped 0 bases and J dropped 3; count of bases not matched to a gene: 5. The germline V gene encodes CDR1 MGHRA and CDR2 YSYEKL.

This rearrangement joins TRBV20-1 to TRBJ2-7; 11 bases line up with TRBD2. Germline V gene lookup returns CDR1 DFQATT and CDR2 SNEGSKA (reference sequence). CDR3 size: 15 residues. After removal of 5 bases from V and 6 bases from J, the junction contained 12 bases not matched to a gene. The DNA of the CDR3 is TGCAGTGCTGGCCGGGGGCTAGCGGGAGGTGGCGAGCAGTACTTC. Translating it yields CSAGRGLAGGGEQYF.

This chain links TRBV6-2 or TRBV6-3 with TRBJ2-7, with 10 bases that match TRBD1. CDR1 and CDR2 (germline): MNHEY, SVGEGT. The CDR3 is made up of 17 amino acids. The V gene end was trimmed by 2 bases and the J gene end by 0 bases; junction bases not matched to a gene: 7. CDR3 bases: TGTGCCAGCAGTTACCACCGGGACAGGGGAAGCTCCTACGAGCAGTACTTC. Protein: CASSYHRDRGSSYEQYF.

This clonotype was counted many times. V gene TRBV20-1 combines with J gene TRBJ2-5; 10 nucleotides align to TRBD2. Germline trimming cut 6 bases from V and 4 bases from J; bases unmatched to any gene: 5. Germline loops: CDR1 DFQATT, CDR2 SNEGSKA (reference sequence). The CDR3 has 13 amino acids. Written as DNA, the CDR3 is TGCAGTGCCGTACTAGCGGGGTTAGAGACCCAGTACTTC. Its translation is CSAVLAGLETQYF.

This clonotype appeared a few times. V gene TRBV10-3 combines with J gene TRBJ2-7; TRBD2 agrees at 14 bases. Matching the DNA end better, TRBJ2-4 makes the J call doubtful. The CDR3 has 18 residues. CDR1 and CDR2 (germline): ENHRY, SYGVKD. The CDR3 region has the DNA TGTGCCATCAGTGAGAGCCGACTAGCGGGAGGGGACAAAAACATTCAGTACTTC. Its protein is CAISESRLAGGDKNIQYF.

The J gene is TRBJ1-5, the V gene TRBV7-8, with D perhaps matching TRBD1 (6 bases). CDR3 length equals 17 residues. Germline lookup yields CDR1 SGHVS and CDR2 FQNEAQ. With 5 bases removed from V and 1 base from J, the gap between germline ends came to 18 bases. The CDR3 region has the DNA TGTGCCAGCAGCGGATTAACAGGGTTAGTGAGCAATCAGCCCCAGCATTTT. Translated: CASSGLTGLVSNQPQHF.

This clonotype has a count of ten or more. The J gene is TRBJ2-1, the V gene TRBV6-1, with D possibly being TRBD2 (6 bases). The CDR3 length is 20 residues. Trimming removed 0 bases at V and 5 bases at J, with 26 bases between. Germline CDR1 is MNHNS and CDR2 is SASEGT. The CDR3 DNA is TGTGCCAGCAGTGAAGCGCTTCCGGGGAGGACGGGCTCTATTAACAATGAGCAGTTCTTC. Translation gives CASSEALPGRTGSINNEQFF.

The V and J genes are TRBV20-1 and TRBJ2-1, with D maybe TRBD1 (6 bases). CDR3 length equals 12 residues. Trimming pared 7 bases from V and 5 bases from J, leaving 12 bases between. CDR1 and CDR2 (germline): DFQATT, SNEGSKA (reference sequence). Written as DNA, the CDR3 is TGCAGTGAAGGGGGAAGAGACAATGAGCAGTTCTTC. Translated, it gives CSEGGRDNEQFF.

This clonotype was observed at least ten times. The chain has TRBV27 and TRBJ2-7, with 8 bases aligning to TRBD2. The germline gives CDR1 MNHEY, CDR2 SMNVEV (reference sequence). This CDR3 comprises 13 residues. V lost 6 bases and J lost 3; bases outside the gene matches: 4. For the CDR3, the DNA is TGTGCCAGCAGGGAAGCGGGGGACTACGAGCAGTACTTC. Translation gives CASREAGDYEQYF.

A word on this clonotype: A much larger clone differs by one base, so this may be a read error. The V gene is TRBV20-1, the J gene TRBJ2-4; 10 nucleotides match TRBD1. Judging by the DNA end, TRBJ2-5 fits better; the J call may be wrong. The germline V gene has CDR1 DFQATT and CDR2 SNEGSKA (reference sequence). CDR3 length: 15 residues. The CDR3 region is CSTGPPGQGRETQYF. CDR3 in DNA: TGCAGTACTGGGCCACCGGGACAGGGGAGGGAGACCCAGTACTTC.